This TCR beta chain was observed in a study of blood T cell repertoires in COVID-19. At the level of the study: Some COVID-19 samples were acute and others convalescent; all came from the United States, Italy and Spain.

Participant ages covered roughly 18 to 90 years across some 25 US areas. Original processing notes: For nucleated cells, counts were estimated from reference gene primer amplification. The method was immunoSEQ multiplex PCR; TCRdb's version includes in-frame clones alone and lacks a portion of them. V and J calls and clone size follow that table, whereas D and trimming were derived from the DNA. Here the sample spans about 250,000 clones, 75% to 85% being singletons. The sample taken for sequencing was PBMCs or T cells enriched from blood (not recorded which). This sequence was found in a woman between 50 and 59 years old with acute COVID-19.

In nucleotides, the CDR3 is TGTGCCAGCAGCAGAGACTATCGCCAAGAGACCCAGTACTTC. It is translated as CASSRDYRQETQYF. V usage is TRBV7-2 and J usage is TRBJ2-5, with D maybe TRBD2 (5 bases). The CDR3 extends over 14 amino acids. Per the germline V gene, CDR1 is SGHTA and CDR2 is FQGNSA. The V end lost 5 bases, the J end lost 1 base, and 11 bases lay between the germline ends.